The 7 T cell receptor beta chains reported below all come from one sample, sequenced in a study of T cell responses to AZD1222 COVID-19 vaccine. Assay: immunoSEQ multiplex PCR; the TCRdb copy retains only in-frame clones and omits some. The repertoire holds fewer than 130,000 clones, with about 81% as singletons. The starting material was peripheral blood, obtained on day 0 of AZD1222 vaccination. The source of these receptors is an adult in good health.

The chain uses TRBV12-3 or TRBV12-4 and TRBJ2-7, with a weak D call TRBD1 (5 bases). Trimming took off 7 bases at V and 4 bases at J, with 14 bases between the two ends. The CDR3 contains 13 residues. CDR3 in amino acids: CASTNFQGYEQYF. CDR3 nucleotide sequence: TGTGCCAGCACCAATTTCCAGGGTTACGAGCAGTACTTC.

The rearrangement uses TRBV30 and TRBJ1-1, with D tentatively TRBD1 (6 bases). V lost 4 bases to trimming and J lost 5 bases, with 17 bases between them. Germline V gene lookup returns CDR1 GTSNPN and CDR2 SVGIG (reference sequence). This CDR3 contains 14 residues. In nucleotides, the CDR3 is TGTGCCTGGACGCCCCAGGGGCGTCGGACTGAAGCTTTCTTT. Translated, it gives CAWTPQGRRTEAFF.

V is TRBV19 and J is TRBJ2-2, with 10 bases identical to TRBD1. In germline, CDR1 is LNHDA, CDR2 SQIVND (reference sequence). The CDR3 runs to 15 residues. The V gene end was trimmed by 4 bases and the J gene end by 7 bases; junction bases not matched to a gene: 6. The CDR3 DNA sequence: TGTGCCAGTAGTAACGGACAGGGGGATAACGGGGAGCTGTTTTTT. Translated, it gives CASSNGQGDNGELFF.

This chain uses TRBV10-2 with TRBJ2-2; 16 nucleotides match TRBD2. J was trimmed by 7 bases and V by 3 bases; bases with no gene match: 2. Germline V lookup: CDR1 WSHSY, CDR2 SAAADI. The CDR3 extends over 16 amino acids. The CDR3 here is CASSEGTSGGGGELFF. The DNA for the CDR3 is TGCGCCAGCAGTGAAGGGACTAGCGGGGGGGGCGGGGAGCTGTTTTTT.

This clone came up once. The chain carries TRBV6-5 and TRBJ2-3, with D possibly TRBD2 on 6 matching bases. This CDR3 is built from 15 residues. In germline, CDR1 is MNHEY, CDR2 SVGAGI. V lost 7 bases and J lost 5, with 19 bases in between. For the CDR3, the DNA is TGTGCCAGCAACTTACGGGGGATTGGTGAAGATACGCAGTATTTT. Protein sequence: CASNLRGIGEDTQYF.

The CDR3 region has the DNA TGTGCCAGCACTCGGACAGGCGGTATCGGGGAGCTGTTTTTT. Protein sequence: CASTRTGGIGELFF. The gene calls are TRBV2 and TRBJ2-2; 7 bases map to TRBD1. CDR1 is SNHLY, CDR2 FYNNEI, per germline. After removal of 7 bases from V and 7 bases from J, the junction contained 9 bases not matched to a gene. The CDR3 contains 14 residues.

This clone has just a few counts. This sequence joins TRBV4-1 and TRBJ2-7, with D perhaps matching TRBD2 (6 bases). V was pared by 4 bases and J by 0 bases, with 16 bases between. The germline V gene has CDR1 MGHRA and CDR2 YSYEKL. There are 16 residues in the CDR3. The CDR3 protein is CASSRQTGDVSYEQYF. In nucleotides, the CDR3 is TGCGCCAGCAGCCGCCAAACGGGAGATGTCTCCTACGAGCAGTACTTC.